A single count supports the clone carrying this T cell receptor beta chain. Sequence at one end of the junction differs from germline and may be a read error. This entry comes from a study of memory CD4+ T cells and cytomegalovirus serostatus. The sort gate was single viable CD3+CD4+CD8-CD45RO+ cells for memory CD4+ T cells. Clones were sequenced by immunoSEQ multiplex PCR, and TCRdb holds only the in-frame ones, with some missing. The sample holds 50,000 to 60,000 clones, 80% to 90% seen once. This TCR derives from an adult in good health and CMV-seropositive. The sequencing sample was made of memory CD4+ T cells from blood.

The CDR3 spells CANSGEYRDYGYTF. In DNA, the CDR3 is TGTGCCAACAGTGGAGAGTACAGGGACTATGGCTACACCTTC. The chain uses TRBV2 and TRBJ1-2, with D perhaps matching TRBD1 (6 bases). The CDR3 sequence is 14 residues long. Germline CDR1 SNHLY, CDR2 FYNNEI. Looking up the rest from reference TRBV2 and TRBJ1-2 gives the full variable domain: EPEVTQTPSHQVTQMGQEVILRCVPISNHLYFYWYRQILGQKVEFLVSFYNNEISEKSEIFDDQFSVERPDGSNFTLKIRSTKLEDSAMYFCANSGEYRDYGYTFGSGTRLTVV.